This is a list of T cell receptor beta chains from one sample in a study of regulatory T cells in long-lasting Graves disease. MiXCR, applied by TCRdb to the multiplex PCR reads, yields one record per CDR3 protein. The data contain approximately 210,000 distinct CDR3 sequences, about 16% of them seen just once; the ten biggest clones take up around 20%. The material was peripheral blood mononuclear cells (PBMCs), obtained at new diagnosis, from a patient treated with antithyroid drugs. These receptor sequences come from a female donor with Graves disease. Both conserved end residues are part of each CDR3. D genes are given only for firm matches. Size is stated for part of the rows, as once, few or many counts, or as a class when the clone is expanded.

clone size,V gene,D gene,J gene,CDR3 protein,CDR3 DNA
few,TRBV7-8,NA,TRBJ2-5,CASSVGYSRETQYF,TGTGCCAGCAGCGTAGGTTACTCAAGAGAGACCCAGTACTTC
many,TRBV11-2,NA,TRBJ1-2,CASSSRPESYGYTF,TGTGCCAGCAGCTCCCGGCCGGAGAGCTATGGCTACACCTTC
many,TRBV7-9,NA,TRBJ2-5,CASIQQETQYF,TGTGCCAGCATCCAACAAGAGACCCAGTACTTC
few,TRBV4-3,TRBD2,TRBJ2-3,CASSQLSSGSGTDTQYF,TGCGCCAGCAGCCAATTGTCTAGCGGGAGTGGCACAGATACGCAGTATTTT
many,TRBV9,NA,TRBJ2-1,CASSVADEQFF,TGTGCCAGCAGCGTAGCGGATGAGCAGTTCTTC
many,TRBV11-2,NA,TRBJ2-7,CASSPMTGPYEQYF,TGTGCCAGCAGCCCAATGACAGGTCCCTACGAGCAGTACTTC
many,TRBV29-1,TRBD1,TRBJ2-2,CSVLGTGGPGELFF,TGCAGCGTTCTCGGGACAGGGGGTCCCGGGGAGCTGTTTTTT
many,TRBV24-1,NA,TRBJ2-1,CATRSSRDNEQFF,TGTGCCACAAGGTCGAGCAGGGACAATGAGCAGTTCTTC
many,TRBV7-2,TRBD1,TRBJ1-2,CASSVRDRDNYGYTF,TGTGCCAGCAGCGTCCGGGACAGGGATAACTATGGCTACACCTTC
NA,TRBV2,NA,TRBJ1-2,CASSDSLWGYTF,TGTGCCAGCAGTGATTCCTTGTGGGGATACACCTTC
NA,TRBV24-1,NA,TRBJ2-5,CATSTSGTQETQYF,TGTGCCACTTCCACGTCCGGGACCCAAGAGACCCAGTACTTC
many,TRBV15,TRBD1,TRBJ1-2,CATSRLRDSSYGYTF,TGTGCCACCAGCAGACTAAGGGACAGTAGCTATGGCTACACCTTC
many,TRBV11-1,TRBD1,TRBJ2-7,CASSRFGTAQYF,TGTGCCAGCAGCCGATTCGGGACAGCGCAGTACTTC
many,TRBV20-1,TRBD2,TRBJ2-5,CSAIGTSGRAWETQYF,TGCAGTGCTATAGGGACTAGCGGGAGGGCGTGGGAGACCCAGTACTTC
NA,TRBV19,NA,TRBJ1-1,CASSMRMNTEAFF,TGTGCCAGTAGTATGCGAATGAACACTGAAGCTTTCTTT
many,TRBV4-3,NA,TRBJ2-1,CASSQDRNFYNEQFF,TGCGCCAGCAGCCAAGATCGGAACTTTTACAATGAGCAGTTCTTC
many,TRBV6-9,TRBD1,TRBJ1-6,CASSSTGGFGSPLHF,TGTGCCAGCAGTTCTACAGGGGGCTTTGGATCACCCCTCCACTTT
many,TRBV29-1,NA,TRBJ2-7,CSVEDRQRPRNEQYF,TGCAGCGTTGAAGATCGACAGCGCCCAAGAAACGAGCAGTACTTC
NA,TRBV2,NA,TRBJ1-5,CASSDRGQGNQPQHF,TGTGCCAGCAGTGACAGGGGACAAGGCAATCAGCCCCAGCATTTT
many,TRBV7-3,NA,TRBJ2-2,CASSLSQGGTGELFF,TGTGCCAGCAGCTTATCCCAGGGGGGCACCGGGGAGCTGTTTTTT
many,TRBV2,NA,TRBJ1-2,CASSVPGLTRGYTF,TGTGCCAGCTCTGTCCCCGGGTTAACTCGTGGCTACACCTTC
NA,TRBV24-1,NA,TRBJ2-2,CATSDPSTGGLFF,TGTGCCACCAGTGATCCCAGCACCGGGGGGCTGTTTTTT
many,TRBV19,NA,TRBJ2-7,CASSIDRIYSYEQYF,TGTGCCAGTAGTATTGACAGGATCTACTCCTACGAGCAGTACTTC
many,TRBV4-1,TRBD2,TRBJ2-5,CASSQGPGLAGGETQYF,TGCGCCAGCAGCCAAGGCCCGGGACTAGCGGGAGGAGAGACCCAGTACTTC
many,TRBV20-1,TRBD2,TRBJ2-3,CSASGRVNTDTQYF,TGCAGTGCTAGCGGGAGGGTCAACACAGATACGCAGTATTTT
NA,TRBV29-1,TRBD2,TRBJ2-7,CSVVASGGAYEQYF,TGCAGCGTTGTGGCTAGCGGTGGGGCCTACGAGCAGTACTTC
many,TRBV29-1,TRBD1,TRBJ2-5,CSVETGPRETQYF,TGCAGCGTTGAGACAGGGCCAAGGGAGACCCAGTACTTC